This TCR beta chain was profiled in a study of T cell repertoires in cytomegalovirus infection. This clonotype was seen at least ten times. TCRdb reprocessed the reads with MiXCR, giving one entry per CDR3 protein. The sample includes some 300,000 distinct CDR3 sequences, about 17% of them seen just once. The CDR3 length is 14 residues. CDR1 SGHTA and CDR2 FQGNSA come from the germline V gene. The V and J ends lost 4 bases and 1 base respectively, with 10 bases between them. The source material was PBMCs. V is TRBV7-2 and J is TRBJ1-2, with D hard to call. The clonotype comes from a human donor in good health (CMV status not recorded). Some clones in this sample may be carry-over from other donors' samples. The CDR3 DNA is TGTGCCAGCAGCTCCCAAACTAGTAACTATGGCTACACCTTC. Translated, it gives CASSSQTSNYGYTF.